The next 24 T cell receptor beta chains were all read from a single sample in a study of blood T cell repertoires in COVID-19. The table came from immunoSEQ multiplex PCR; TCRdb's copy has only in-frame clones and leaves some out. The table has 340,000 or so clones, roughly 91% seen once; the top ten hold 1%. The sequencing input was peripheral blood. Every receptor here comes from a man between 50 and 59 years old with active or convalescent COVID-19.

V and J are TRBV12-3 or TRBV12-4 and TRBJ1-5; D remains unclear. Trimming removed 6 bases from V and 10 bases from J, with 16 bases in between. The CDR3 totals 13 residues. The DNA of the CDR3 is TGTGCCAGCAGCTTGTCAGACGGAGTTCCCCAGCATTTT. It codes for CASSLSDGVPQHF.

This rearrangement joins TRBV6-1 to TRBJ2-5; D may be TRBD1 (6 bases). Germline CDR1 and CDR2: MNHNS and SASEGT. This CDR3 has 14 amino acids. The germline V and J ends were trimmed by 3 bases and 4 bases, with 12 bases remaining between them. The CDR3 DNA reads TGTGCCAGCAGTGAGCCGGGACATTCAGAGACCCAGTACTTC. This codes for CASSEPGHSETQYF.

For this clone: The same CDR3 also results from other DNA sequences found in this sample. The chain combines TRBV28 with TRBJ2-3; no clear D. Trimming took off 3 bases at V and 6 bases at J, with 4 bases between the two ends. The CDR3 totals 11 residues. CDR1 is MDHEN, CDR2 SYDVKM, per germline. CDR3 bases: TGTGCCAGCAGTTTTCGGGATACGCAGTATTTT. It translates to CASSFRDTQYF.

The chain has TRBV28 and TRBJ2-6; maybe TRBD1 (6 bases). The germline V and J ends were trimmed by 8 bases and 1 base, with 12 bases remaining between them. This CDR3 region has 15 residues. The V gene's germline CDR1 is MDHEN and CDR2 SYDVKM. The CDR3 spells CASGSQGSGANVLTF. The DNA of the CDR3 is TGTGCCAGCGGGTCACAGGGTTCTGGGGCCAACGTCCTGACTTTC. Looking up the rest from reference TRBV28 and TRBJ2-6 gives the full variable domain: DVKVTQSSRYLVKRTGEKVFLECVQDMDHENMFWYRQDPGLGLRLIYFSYDVKMKEKGDIPEGYSVSREKKERFSLILESASTNQTSMYLCASGSQGSGANVLTFGAGSRLTVL.

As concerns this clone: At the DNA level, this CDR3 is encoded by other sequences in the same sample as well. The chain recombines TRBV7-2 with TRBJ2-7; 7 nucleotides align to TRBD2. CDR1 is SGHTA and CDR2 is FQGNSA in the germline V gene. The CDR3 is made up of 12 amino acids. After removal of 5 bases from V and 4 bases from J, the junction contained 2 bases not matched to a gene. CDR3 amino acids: CASSPGGYEQYF. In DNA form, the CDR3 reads TGTGCCAGCAGCCCGGGGGGATACGAGCAGTACTTC.

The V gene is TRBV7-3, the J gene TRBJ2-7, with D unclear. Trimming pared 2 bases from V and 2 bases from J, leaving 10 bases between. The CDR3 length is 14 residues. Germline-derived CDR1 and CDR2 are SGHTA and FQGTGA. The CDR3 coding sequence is TGTGCCAGCAGCTTAGCGGCGTTTCCCTACGAGCAGTACTTC. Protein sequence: CASSLAAFPYEQYF.

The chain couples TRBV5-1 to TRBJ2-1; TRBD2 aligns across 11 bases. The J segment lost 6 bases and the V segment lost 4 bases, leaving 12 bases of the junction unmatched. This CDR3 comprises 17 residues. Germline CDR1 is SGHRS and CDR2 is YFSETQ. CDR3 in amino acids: CASSMGPLAGDINEQFF. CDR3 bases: TGCGCCAGCAGCATGGGTCCACTAGCGGGAGATATCAATGAGCAGTTCTTC. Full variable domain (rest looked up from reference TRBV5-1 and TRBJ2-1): KAGVTQTPRYLIKTRGQQVTLSCSPISGHRSVSWYQQTPGQGLQFLFEYFSETQRNKGNFPGRFSGRQFSNSRSEMNVSTLELGDSALYLCASSMGPLAGDINEQFFGPGTRLTVL.

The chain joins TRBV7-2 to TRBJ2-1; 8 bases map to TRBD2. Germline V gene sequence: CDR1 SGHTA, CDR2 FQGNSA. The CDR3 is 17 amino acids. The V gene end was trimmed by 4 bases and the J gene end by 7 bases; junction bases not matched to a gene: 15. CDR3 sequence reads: CASSSATLGGGQNEQFF. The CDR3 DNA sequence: TGTGCCAGCAGCTCCGCCACCCTCGGGGGGGGGCAGAATGAGCAGTTCTTC.

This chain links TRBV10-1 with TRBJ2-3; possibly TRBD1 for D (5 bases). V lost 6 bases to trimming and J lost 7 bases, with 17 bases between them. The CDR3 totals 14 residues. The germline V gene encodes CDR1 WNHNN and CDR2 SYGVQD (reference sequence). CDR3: CASSEGRGANTQYF. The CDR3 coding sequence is TGCGCCAGCAGCGAAGGAAGGGGCGCGAATACGCAGTATTTT.

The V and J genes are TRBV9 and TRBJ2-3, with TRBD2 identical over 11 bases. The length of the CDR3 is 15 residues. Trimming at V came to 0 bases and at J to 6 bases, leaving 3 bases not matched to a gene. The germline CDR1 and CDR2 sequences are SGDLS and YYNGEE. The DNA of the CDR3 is TGTGCCAGCAGCGTAGGTAGCGGGAGGGGCGATACGCAGTATTTT. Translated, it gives CASSVGSGRGDTQYF.

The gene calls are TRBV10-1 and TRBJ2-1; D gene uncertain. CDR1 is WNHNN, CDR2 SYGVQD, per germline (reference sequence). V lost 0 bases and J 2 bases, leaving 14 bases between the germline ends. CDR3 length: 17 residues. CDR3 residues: CASSESSHHYAYNEQFF. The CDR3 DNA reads TGCGCCAGCAGTGAGTCTTCACACCATTACGCCTACAATGAGCAGTTCTTC.

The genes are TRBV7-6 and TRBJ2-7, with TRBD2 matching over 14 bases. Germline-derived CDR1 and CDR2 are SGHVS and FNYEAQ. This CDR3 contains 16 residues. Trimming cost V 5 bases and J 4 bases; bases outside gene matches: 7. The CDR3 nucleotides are TGTGCCAGCAGCCCGACTAGCGGGGGGGCCGTATACGAGCAGTACTTC. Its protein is CASSPTSGGAVYEQYF. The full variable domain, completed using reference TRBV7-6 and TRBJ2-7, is GAGVSQSPRYKVTKRGQDVALRCDPISGHVSLYWYRQALGQGPEFLTYFNYEAQQDKSGLPNDRFSAERPEGSISTLTIQRTEQRDSAMYRCASSPTSGGAVYEQYFGPGTRLTVT.

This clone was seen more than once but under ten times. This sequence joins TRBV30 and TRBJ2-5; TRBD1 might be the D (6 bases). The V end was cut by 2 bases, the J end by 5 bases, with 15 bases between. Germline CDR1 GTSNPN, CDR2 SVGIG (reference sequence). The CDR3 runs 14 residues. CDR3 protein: CAWSYTGTWETQYF. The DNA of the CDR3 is TGTGCCTGGAGTTACACAGGGACGTGGGAGACCCAGTACTTC.

The CDR3 sequence is CASSATTGVSSPLHF. CDR3 sequence (DNA): TGCGCCAGCAGCGCCACGACAGGGGTGAGTTCACCCCTCCACTTT. The V call is TRBV5-1, the J call TRBJ1-6, with TRBD1 matching 8 bases. Germline V gene lookup returns CDR1 SGHRS and CDR2 YFSETQ. Trimming cost V 4 bases and J 9 bases; bases outside gene matches: 9. This CDR3 has 15 amino acids.

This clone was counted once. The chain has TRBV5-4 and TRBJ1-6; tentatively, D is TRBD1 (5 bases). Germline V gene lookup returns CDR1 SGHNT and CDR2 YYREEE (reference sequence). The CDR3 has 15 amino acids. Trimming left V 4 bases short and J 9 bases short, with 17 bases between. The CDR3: CASSRRGGTGSPLHF. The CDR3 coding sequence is TGTGCCAGCAGCCGGCGAGGAGGGACCGGTTCACCCCTCCACTTT.

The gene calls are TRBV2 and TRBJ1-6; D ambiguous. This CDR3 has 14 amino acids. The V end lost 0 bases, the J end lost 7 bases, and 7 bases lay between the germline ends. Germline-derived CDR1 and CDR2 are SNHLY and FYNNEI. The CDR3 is CASSEATVNSPLHF. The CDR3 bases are TGTGCCAGCAGTGAAGCAACAGTGAATTCACCCCTCCACTTT.

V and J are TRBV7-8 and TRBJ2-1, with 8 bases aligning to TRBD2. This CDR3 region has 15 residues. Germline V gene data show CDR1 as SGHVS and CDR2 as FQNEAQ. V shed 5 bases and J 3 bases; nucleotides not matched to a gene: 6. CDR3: CASSQLADFYNEQFF. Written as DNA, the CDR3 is TGTGCCAGCAGCCAACTAGCGGACTTCTACAATGAGCAGTTCTTC.

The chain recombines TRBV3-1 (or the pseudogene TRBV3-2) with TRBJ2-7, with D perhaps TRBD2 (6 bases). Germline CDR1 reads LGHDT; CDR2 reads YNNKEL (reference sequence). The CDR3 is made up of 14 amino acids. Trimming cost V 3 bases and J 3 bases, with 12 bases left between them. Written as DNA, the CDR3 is TGTGCCAGCAGCCATGGGACTCAAGTCTACGAGCAGTACTTC. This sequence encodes CASSHGTQVYEQYF.

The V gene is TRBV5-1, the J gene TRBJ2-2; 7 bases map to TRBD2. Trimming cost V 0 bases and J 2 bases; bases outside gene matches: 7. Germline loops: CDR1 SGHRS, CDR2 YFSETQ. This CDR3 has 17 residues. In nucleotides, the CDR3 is TGCGCCAGCAGCTTGGTCGCCGGGACTACAAACACCGGGGAGCTGTTTTTT. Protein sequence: CASSLVAGTTNTGELFF.

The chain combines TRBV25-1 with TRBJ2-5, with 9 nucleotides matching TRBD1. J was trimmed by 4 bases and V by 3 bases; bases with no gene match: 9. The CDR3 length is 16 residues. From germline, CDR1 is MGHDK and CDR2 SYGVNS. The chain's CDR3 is CASSETGGSMGETQYF. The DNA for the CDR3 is TGTGCCAGCAGTGAGACAGGGGGGTCAATGGGAGAGACCCAGTACTTC.

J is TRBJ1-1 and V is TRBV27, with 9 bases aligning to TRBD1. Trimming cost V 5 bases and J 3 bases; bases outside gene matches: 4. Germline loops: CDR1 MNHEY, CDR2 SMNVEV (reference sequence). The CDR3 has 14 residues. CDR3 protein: CASSNWDRDTEAFF. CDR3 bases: TGTGCCAGCAGTAATTGGGACAGGGACACTGAAGCTTTCTTT.

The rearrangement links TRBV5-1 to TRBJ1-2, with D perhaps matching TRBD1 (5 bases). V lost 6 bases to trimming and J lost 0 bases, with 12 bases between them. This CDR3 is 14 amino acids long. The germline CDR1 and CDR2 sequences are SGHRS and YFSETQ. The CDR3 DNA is TGCGCCAGCAAGGGGCAGGGCCCTAACTATGGCTACACCTTC. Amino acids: CASKGQGPNYGYTF.

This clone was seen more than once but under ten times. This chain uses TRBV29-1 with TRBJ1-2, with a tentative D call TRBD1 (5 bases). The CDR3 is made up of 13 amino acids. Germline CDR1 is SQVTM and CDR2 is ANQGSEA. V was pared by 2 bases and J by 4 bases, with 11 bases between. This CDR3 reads CSVEIGGGYGYTF. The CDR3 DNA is TGCAGCGTTGAAATCGGGGGGGGCTATGGCTACACCTTC.

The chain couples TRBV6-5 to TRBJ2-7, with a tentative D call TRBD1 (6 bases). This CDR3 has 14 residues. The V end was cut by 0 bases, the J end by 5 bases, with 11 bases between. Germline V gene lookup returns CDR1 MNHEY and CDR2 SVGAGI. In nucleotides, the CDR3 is TGTGCCAGCAGTTACTCGGGCAGGGGCGACGAGCAGTACTTC. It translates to CASSYSGRGDEQYF.